Listed here are 29 T cell receptor beta chains from one sample, sequenced in a study of blood T cell repertoires in COVID-19. The protocol was immunoSEQ multiplex PCR, while the TCRdb copy is restricted to in-frame clones and leaves out a portion. Among under 250,000 clones listed, 85% were seen once. The specimen sequenced was peripheral blood. The receptor source for this set is a woman aged 55-69 years with active or convalescent COVID-19.

The chain recombines TRBV7-9 with TRBJ1-1; the D gene is possibly TRBD1 (5 bases). Per germline, CDR1 SEHNR and CDR2 FQNEAQ (reference sequence). This CDR3 spans 14 amino acids. V shed 2 bases and J shed 3 bases, with 10 bases lying between them. The CDR3 protein is CASSLSGTYTEAFF. The DNA of the CDR3 is TGTGCCAGCAGCTTAAGTGGGACTTACACTGAAGCTTTCTTT.

This clone was seen more than once but under ten times. The chain joins TRBV12-3 or TRBV12-4 to TRBJ1-2; D gene uncertain. V lost 3 bases and J lost 0, with 5 bases in between. CDR3 length: 13 amino acids. DNA for the CDR3: TGTGCCAGCAGTTTTCAGGCTAACTATGGCTACACCTTC. This sequence encodes CASSFQANYGYTF.

This chain links TRBV5-1 with TRBJ1-3; possible D gene TRBD1, 5 bases. There are 15 residues in the CDR3. Germline CDR1 is SGHRS and CDR2 is YFSETQ. V lost 3 bases and J 4 bases, leaving 14 bases between the germline ends. The CDR3 spells CASSSSGGMGNTIYF. The CDR3 DNA sequence: TGCGCCAGCAGCTCGAGCGGGGGGATGGGAAACACCATATATTTT.

J is TRBJ1-4 and V is TRBV28; 7 nucleotides match TRBD1. The germline CDR1 and CDR2 sequences are MDHEN and SYDVKM. The CDR3 consists of 15 residues. Trimming cost V 1 base and J 7 bases; bases outside gene matches: 6. CDR3 coding DNA: TGTGCCAGCAGTTTATCCCCAGGGGGAAGTGAAAAACTGTTTTTT. Translating gives CASSLSPGGSEKLFF.

The rearrangement links TRBV11-2 to TRBJ1-4; 9 bases fit TRBD1. V lost 1 base and J lost 7; bases outside the gene matches: 4. This CDR3 has 15 residues. CDR1 is SGHAT, CDR2 FQNNGV, per germline. The CDR3 coding sequence is TGTGCCAGCAGCTTAGCAGGGACAGGGACTGAAAAACTGTTTTTT. Translation: CASSLAGTGTEKLFF.

The chain combines TRBV18 with TRBJ1-1; weak D call: TRBD1 (5 bases). CDR1 is KGHSH and CDR2 is LQKENI in the germline V gene. V shed 4 bases and J shed 4 bases, with 10 bases lying between them. The CDR3 is 13 amino acids. The CDR3, as DNA: TGTGCCAGCTCACAGTCGGGGGGCACTGAAGCTTTCTTT. It codes for CASSQSGGTEAFF.

This clone was detected once. CDR3 amino acids: CAWSSGSNQPQHF. CDR3 bases: TGTGCCTGGAGTTCAGGGAGCAATCAGCCCCAGCATTTT. V is TRBV30 and J is TRBJ1-5, with D possibly matching TRBD1 (5 bases). The CDR3 spans 13 residues. Germline loops: CDR1 GTSNPN, CDR2 SVGIG (reference sequence). V lost 2 bases to trimming and J lost 1 base, with 6 bases between them.

The chain employs TRBV6-4 and TRBJ2-7; 12 positions match TRBD2. Germline lookup yields CDR1 MRHNA and CDR2 SNTAGT. V lost 8 bases and J lost 3; bases outside the gene matches: 11. The CDR3 contains 16 residues. CDR3 in DNA: TGTGCCAGCGGGGAGACTAGCGGGAGAGAGAACTACGAGCAGTACTTC. This encodes CASGETSGRENYEQYF.

This sequence joins TRBV10-3 and TRBJ2-3; no reliable D call. The CDR3 totals 15 residues. Trimming removed 6 bases from V and 2 bases from J, with 15 bases in between. Germline V gives CDR1 ENHRY, CDR2 SYGVKD. Here the CDR3 DNA reads TGTGCCATCAGAACCCTCAGTGGGCACACAGATACGCAGTATTTT. Its translation is CAIRTLSGHTDTQYF.

The chain joins TRBV2 to TRBJ2-2, with a possible D match to TRBD2 (7 bases). The CDR3 covers 16 residues. Looked up from germline, CDR1 is SNHLY and CDR2 is FYNNEI. The V and J ends lost 4 bases and 0 bases respectively, with 12 bases between them. The CDR3: CASSVGGPANTGELFF. The CDR3 coding sequence is TGTGCCAGCAGTGTGGGGGGGCCTGCGAACACCGGGGAGCTGTTTTTT.

As DNA, the CDR3 is TGTGCCAGCAGCTTAGCGGGTGTCCTAGGGACCCAGTACTTC. Translated: CASSLAGVLGTQYF. V usage is TRBV7-9 and J usage is TRBJ2-5; D unclear. The V end was cut by 0 bases, the J end by 7 bases, with 12 bases between. This CDR3 is 14 amino acids long. The V gene's germline CDR1 is SEHNR and CDR2 FQNEAQ (reference sequence).

This clone occurred once. The chain combines TRBV5-1 with TRBJ2-7; 8 nucleotides align to TRBD1. Germline V gives CDR1 SGHRS, CDR2 YFSETQ. Trimming at V came to 7 bases and at J to 4 bases, leaving 10 bases not matched to a gene. This CDR3 is built from 14 residues. CDR3 sequence: CASSPRQGAYEQYF. CDR3 DNA sequence: TGCGCCAGCTCCCCCCGGCAGGGGGCATACGAGCAGTACTTC.

This clone was detected only once. V and J are TRBV19 and TRBJ2-4; D remains ambiguous. The CDR3 loop spans 17 amino acids. Trimming took 1 base from V and 0 from J, leaving 13 bases between them. The germline V gene has CDR1 LNHDA and CDR2 SQIVND (reference sequence). This chain's CDR3 is CASSIGKVQLAKNIQYF. The CDR3 DNA reads as TGTGCCAGTAGTATAGGGAAAGTACAGCTAGCCAAAAACATTCAGTACTTC.

The rearrangement uses TRBV27 and TRBJ2-1, with 7 bases lining up with TRBD1. The CDR3 has 13 residues. V lost 3 bases to trimming and J lost 12 bases; unmatched junction nucleotides: 8. CDR1 is MNHEY, CDR2 SMNVEV, per germline (reference sequence). This CDR3 is CASSFADRVVQFF. The CDR3 DNA reads as TGTGCCAGCAGTTTCGCAGACAGGGTGGTGCAGTTCTTC.

This sequence joins TRBV6-6 and TRBJ1-2, with 9 bases that match TRBD1. Looked up from germline, CDR1 is MNHNY and CDR2 is SVGAGI (reference sequence). The V gene end was trimmed by 6 bases and the J gene end by 4 bases; junction bases not matched to a gene: 18. The CDR3 has 18 amino acids. The CDR3 DNA sequence: TGTGCCAGCAGCCGACGCGGGTCCGGGACAGGGCCCCCCTATGGCTACACCTTC. Amino acid sequence: CASSRRGSGTGPPYGYTF.

V is TRBV10-3 and J is TRBJ1-6; 11 bases match TRBD1. In germline, CDR1 is ENHRY, CDR2 SYGVKD. The CDR3 covers 17 residues. The V and J ends lost 7 bases and 6 bases, in that order; junction bases with no gene match: 11. CDR3 amino acids: CAINPTAGTGGNSPLHF. Here the CDR3 DNA reads TGTGCCATCAATCCGACCGCCGGGACAGGGGGTAATTCACCCCTCCACTTT.

The rearrangement links TRBV18 to TRBJ2-7; tentative D call: TRBD1 (6 bases). Per the germline V gene, CDR1 is KGHSH and CDR2 is LQKENI. This CDR3 has 13 amino acids. Written as DNA, the CDR3 is TGTGCCAGCTCACCCGACAGGTCCTCCGAGCAGTACGTC. As protein: CASSPDRSSEQYV.

The chain combines TRBV19 with TRBJ1-2, with D uncertain. The CDR3 totals 16 residues. The germline V gene encodes CDR1 LNHDA and CDR2 SQIVND (reference sequence). Deletions cut 7 bases from V and 1 base from J, with 19 bases between. The CDR3 DNA follows: TGTGCCAGTACAACCACTACTGCAGCGCTTAACTATGGCTACACCTTC. Translating gives CASTTTTAALNYGYTF.

The V gene is TRBV11-3, the J gene TRBJ1-1; weak D call: TRBD1 (6 bases). V lost 4 bases to trimming and J lost 1 base, with 13 bases between them. The CDR3 consists of 15 residues. CDR1 and CDR2 from the germline V gene are SGHNT and YENEEA. CDR3 loop: CASSSGQSPNTEAFF. The CDR3 coding sequence is TGTGCCAGCAGCTCCGGACAGAGCCCGAACACTGAAGCTTTCTTT.

The chain is built from TRBV5-4 and TRBJ1-1, with 7 bases aligning to TRBD1. This CDR3 is built from 16 residues. Germline V CDR1 and CDR2: SGHNT, YYREEE (reference sequence). After removal of 1 base from V and 1 base from J, the junction contained 7 bases not matched to a gene. For the CDR3, the DNA is TGTGCCAGCAGCTTGTATTACCGACAGGGGAACACTGAAGCTTTCTTT. This gives the protein CASSLYYRQGNTEAFF.

The gene calls are TRBV28 and TRBJ2-7, with TRBD2 matching 8 bases. V trimming: 3 bases; J trimming: 3 bases; junction bases outside the gene matches: 1. CDR1 is MDHEN and CDR2 is SYDVKM in the germline V gene. This CDR3 is 13 amino acids long. CDR3 residues: CASSLGLDYEQYV. CDR3 DNA: TGTGCCAGCAGTTTGGGACTAGACTACGAGCAGTACGTC.

The rearrangement links TRBV5-6 to TRBJ1-1; 8 positions match TRBD1. This CDR3 has 13 amino acids. CDR1 and CDR2 (germline): SGHDT, YYEEEE. Germline trimming cut 0 bases from V and 7 bases from J; bases unmatched to any gene: 2. The CDR3, as DNA: TGTGCCAGCAGCTTGGGGACAGGGCATGAAGCTTTCTTT. The encoded protein is CASSLGTGHEAFF.

The chain is built from TRBV6-6 and TRBJ2-5, with 8 bases that match TRBD2. CDR3 length equals 14 residues. CDR1 and CDR2 from the germline V gene are MNHNY and SVGAGI (reference sequence). The J segment lost 3 bases and the V segment lost 10 bases, leaving 10 bases of the junction unmatched. The CDR3 reads CATGGARAKETQYF. In DNA, the CDR3 is TGTGCCACCGGGGGGGCTAGAGCCAAAGAGACCCAGTACTTC.

V is TRBV18 and J is TRBJ2-3; 9 nucleotides align to TRBD2. V shed 1 base, J shed 6 bases, and the junction held 5 bases outside the gene matches. The CDR3 is 15 amino acids. Germline V lookup: CDR1 KGHSH, CDR2 LQKENI. This CDR3 is CASSPLGLAGDTQYF. In DNA form, the CDR3 reads TGTGCCAGCTCACCACTGGGGCTAGCGGGGGATACGCAGTATTTT.

The genes are TRBV28 and TRBJ1-4, with D possibly matching TRBD1 (6 bases). Germline assignment: CDR1 MDHEN and CDR2 SYDVKM. This CDR3 region has 16 residues. Trimming removed 5 bases at V and 0 bases at J, with 13 bases between. The CDR3 nucleotides are TGTGCCAGCAGTCACCGTCGGACAGCAACTAATGAAAAACTGTTTTTT. This encodes CASSHRRTATNEKLFF.

The gene calls are TRBV6-5 and TRBJ1-1, with 10 bases matching TRBD1. V shed 6 bases and J 3 bases; nucleotides not matched to a gene: 4. The CDR3 spans 14 residues. Germline V gene sequence: CDR1 MNHEY, CDR2 SVGAGI. For the CDR3, the DNA is TGTGCCAGCAGGGAGACAGGGGGCGACACTGAAGCTTTCTTT. Protein sequence: CASRETGGDTEAFF.

This clone was counted once. The J gene is TRBJ1-2, the V gene TRBV19, with D possibly matching TRBD1 (5 bases). The CDR3 covers 15 residues. Germline loops: CDR1 LNHDA, CDR2 SQIVND (reference sequence). With 4 bases removed from V and 8 bases from J, the gap between germline ends came to 20 bases. CDR3 loop: CASSTTGEVLGGYTF. CDR3 sequence (DNA): TGTGCCAGTAGTACGACGGGGGAAGTACTCGGGGGCTACACCTTC.

The chain recombines TRBV11-3 with TRBJ2-3, with D possibly matching TRBD2 (6 bases). V was clipped by 4 bases and J by 5 bases, with 19 bases between them. CDR3 length equals 16 residues. Looked up from germline, CDR1 is SGHNT and CDR2 is YENEEA. CDR3 coding DNA: TGTGCCAGCAGCTCACGATGGGACTGGGAGAAAGATACGCAGTATTTT. Translating it yields CASSSRWDWEKDTQYF.

CDR3 coding DNA: TGTGCCAGTAGTATGCAGGTTGACACAGATACGCAGTATTTT. As protein: CASSMQVDTDTQYF. V is TRBV19 and J is TRBJ2-3, with D unclear. This CDR3 comprises 14 residues. CDR1 LNHDA and CDR2 SQIVND come from the germline V gene (reference sequence). V was clipped by 3 bases and J by 2 bases, with 9 bases between them.